Presented here are 9 T cell receptor beta chains from one specimen sequenced in a study of untreated major depressive disorder. Libraries were prepared by immunoSEQ multiplex PCR; TCRdb keeps only in-frame clonotypes and omits some of them. In the table there are tens of thousands of clones, 90% to 95% of which are singletons. The specimen was CD4+ T cells from PBMCs. The receptor set was obtained from a man younger than 45 in good health.

The chain joins TRBV7-2 to TRBJ1-5; the D is unclear. Deletions cut 6 bases from V and 0 bases from J, with 3 bases between. The germline V gene encodes CDR1 SGHTA and CDR2 FQGNSA. This CDR3 has 12 residues. In DNA, the CDR3 is TGTGCCAGCAGTGATAGCAATCAGCCCCAGCATTTT. Translating it yields CASSDSNQPQHF.

This chain connects TRBV7-9 to TRBJ2-5; TRBD2 aligns across 11 bases. Trimming removed 4 bases from V and 4 bases from J; junction bases left unmatched: 14. The CDR3 runs 18 residues. Per germline, CDR1 SEHNR and CDR2 FQNEAQ (reference sequence). CDR3 residues: CASSSPAGSGTSGETQYF. The CDR3 coding sequence is TGTGCCAGCAGCTCACCCGCCGGATCCGGGACTAGCGGAGAGACCCAGTACTTC.

V gene TRBV29-1 combines with J gene TRBJ1-1; 7 bases align to TRBD1. J gave up 0 bases and V 7 bases, and 8 bases lay outside the gene matches. This CDR3 region has 14 residues. Per the germline V gene, CDR1 is SQVTM and CDR2 is ANQGSEA. CDR3: CSAETGSMNTEAFF. The CDR3 DNA sequence: TGCAGCGCTGAGACAGGGTCAATGAACACTGAAGCTTTCTTT.

The rearrangement uses TRBV4-2 and TRBJ2-4; a possible D gene is TRBD1 (6 bases). The CDR3 loop spans 15 amino acids. Germline loops: CDR1 LGHNA, CDR2 YNFKEQ. Trimming removed 4 bases at V and 5 bases at J, with 15 bases between. CDR3 in DNA: TGTGCCAGCAGCCTGACACAGGGAAAAGAAAACATTCAGTACTTC. Translated, it gives CASSLTQGKENIQYF.

V and J are TRBV9 and TRBJ1-5; D is unclear. Germline V gene data show CDR1 as SGDLS and CDR2 as YYNGEE. V lost 3 bases and J lost 5, with 9 bases in between. The CDR3 length is 13 residues. DNA for the CDR3: TGTGCCAGCAGCGCCACTTCTGATCAGCCCCAGCATTTT. Its protein is CASSATSDQPQHF.

The V gene is TRBV6-1, the J gene TRBJ1-4; D not resolved. The germline gives CDR1 MNHNS, CDR2 SASEGT. This CDR3 spans 14 amino acids. Trimming removed 4 bases at V and 7 bases at J, with 13 bases between. The CDR3 DNA reads as TGTGCCAGCAGTGTAGCTCTCGGCGGTGAAAAACTGTTTTTT. This translates into CASSVALGGEKLFF.

The chain combines TRBV2 with TRBJ1-5; no reliable D call. Germline CDR1 SNHLY, CDR2 FYNNEI. Trimming removed 1 base from V and 9 bases from J, with 13 bases in between. The CDR3 consists of 14 residues. CDR3 region: CASSEEEPMRPQHF. CDR3 nucleotide sequence: TGTGCCAGCAGTGAAGAGGAACCTATGAGGCCCCAGCATTTT.

The chain uses TRBV5-6 and TRBJ2-5, with unresolved D. Deletions cut 0 bases from V and 5 bases from J, with 8 bases between. Per germline, CDR1 SGHDT and CDR2 YYEEEE. The length of the CDR3 is 13 residues. CDR3 loop: CASSLGPRETQYF. Written as DNA, the CDR3 is TGTGCCAGCAGCTTGGGCCCGAGGGAGACCCAGTACTTC.

This sequence joins TRBV29-1 and TRBJ2-1; possible D gene TRBD2, 7 bases. CDR1 is SQVTM, CDR2 ANQGSEA, per germline. The V end lost 6 bases, the J end lost 1 base, and 25 bases lay between the germline ends. This CDR3 is built from 18 residues. The CDR3 DNA follows: TGCAGCGTACCATCCTCCGGGGGGCGCGGTGGGTCCTACAATGAGCAGTTCTTC. Translated, it gives CSVPSSGGRGGSYNEQFF.